This T cell receptor (beta chain) was captured in a study of PD-1 blockade in classical Hodgkin lymphoma (dated by TCRdb to about 2020). For the study in its entirety: Nivolumab dosing was 3 mg/kg intravenously every 2 weeks, continuing until either disease progression or unacceptable toxicity. The study used TCR beta sequencing and CyTOF to define a peripheral blood immune signature of response to PD-1 blockade in classical Hodgkin lymphoma.

The time point label corresponds to: cycle 2 day 1 (C2D1) of nivolumab. All trial patients had relapsed after autologous stem cell transplantation, with cohorts A, B and C differing in prior brentuximab vedotin exposure. The trial cohort was composed of about 58 patients with relapsed/refractory classical Hodgkin lymphoma, for whom complete response, partial response or progressive disease was recorded as best overall response. Trial patients were treated with single-agent nivolumab in the multi-cohort phase II CheckMate 205 trial. An independent review committee assessed best overall response by applying the 2007 International Working Group response criteria. Trial PBMCs were obtained immediately prior to nivolumab initiation (C1D1) and on therapy at cycle 2 day 1 and cycle 4 day 1. After peripheral blood was drawn into 8 mL Vacutainer Cell Preparation Tubes, PBMCs were isolated by centrifugation and then cryopreserved.

The study at large found these results: The study was restricted to a single clinical trial cohort, and the causes of repertoire differences, possibly disease activity or prior therapy, were left undefined. Trial patients with a complete response had baseline diversity similar to that of newly diagnosed patients, while partial responders and progressors had significantly lower diversity. A significant rise by C4D1 was seen in CD4+ but not CD8+ TCR diversity (p=0.0027 vs p=0.16), with the rise being most apparent in complete responders (p=0.02). Newly diagnosed patients were reported to have lower baseline TCR diversity than healthy donors, and relapsed/refractory patients were reported to have lower baseline TCR diversity still. Lower diversity was observed in patients in whom nivolumab was started less than 1 year after ASCT, and these patients were excluded from later analyses so that confounding by immune reconstitution would be avoided.

The Qiagen DNeasy kit was used to extract genomic DNA both from unsorted PBMCs and from the negatively selected CD4+ and CD8+ fractions. Amplification of TCR beta CDR3 regions was done by immunoSEQ multiplex PCR with primers that anneal to V and J segments. Amplification bias was minimized using a synthetic immune receptor repertoire, and residual bias was removed computationally after sequencing. The authors' pipeline ran thus. Repertoire diversity was quantified as the Shannon entropy index using custom Python scripts. Unsorted, CD4+ and CD8+ repertoires were analyzed separately, except in combined analyses where CD4+ and CD8+ sequences were merged in silico. Clonal expansion was defined as a frequency increase of at least 2-fold after treatment compared with C1D1, and clones undetected at baseline were assigned a pseudocount of 0.5. Clones with 0 or 1 copy at C1D1 were classified as singleton clones, and clones with 2 or more copies were classified as non-singleton clones. Clones expanded in unsorted samples were annotated as CD4+, CD8+ or unknown by matching protein sequences in sorted samples from the same patient. Wilcoxon tests on paired samples were used to test changes in diversity from C1D1 to C4D1. Entries here come from immuneACCESS through TCRdb and include only in-frame sequences with V and J called. Some clones fail to appear in such tables; in the studies checked, an unresolved V gene covers under half of the shortfall, and the cause of the remainder is unknown. Clone size and V and J calls were adopted from that table, with D and trimming inferred from the DNA. Here the sample has roughly 20,000 clones; 86% occur a single time. The ten top clones hold about an eighth of the sample.

This clone was observed a few times. It has no known antigen specificity. The input lacks base qualities; no much larger clone sits a single base away. Here the sequenced sample was peripheral blood mononuclear cells (PBMCs), taken before the second cycle of nivolumab. The sequence was collected from a human donor with classical Hodgkin lymphoma.

The DNA sequence follows: TGCGCCAGCAGCTGGGGTCCAGGGGAAGGAAACACCATATATTTT. Its amino acids are CASSWGPGEGNTIYF. The sequence joins TRBV5-1 to TRBJ1-3, and possibly TRBD1, on 6 matching bases. The germline V gene encodes CDR1 SGHRS and CDR2 YFSETQ. Measured from the cysteine to the phenylalanine, the CDR3 is 15 residues long. The only DNA kept is the CDR3, 45 bases in frame from the first base. V and J are truncated by 3 bases and 4 bases respectively, leaving an intervening sequence of 14 bases.